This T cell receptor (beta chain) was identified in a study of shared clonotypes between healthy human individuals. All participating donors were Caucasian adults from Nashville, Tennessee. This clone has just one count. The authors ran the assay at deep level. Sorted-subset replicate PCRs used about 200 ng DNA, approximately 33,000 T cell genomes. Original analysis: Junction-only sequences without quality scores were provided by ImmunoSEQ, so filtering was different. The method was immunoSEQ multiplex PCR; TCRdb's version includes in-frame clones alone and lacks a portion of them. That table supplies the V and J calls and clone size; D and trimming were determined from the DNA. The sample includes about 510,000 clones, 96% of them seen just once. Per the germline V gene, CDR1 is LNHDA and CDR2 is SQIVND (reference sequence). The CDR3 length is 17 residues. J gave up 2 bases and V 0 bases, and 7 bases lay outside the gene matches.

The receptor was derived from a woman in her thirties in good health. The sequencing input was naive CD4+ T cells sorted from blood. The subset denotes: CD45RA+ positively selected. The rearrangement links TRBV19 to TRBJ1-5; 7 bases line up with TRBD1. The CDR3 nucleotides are TGTGCCAGTAGTATAGATGTACAGGGGATCGGCAATCAGCCCCAGCATTTT. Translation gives CASSIDVQGIGNQPQHF.